One sample yielded the 31 T cell receptor beta chains listed below, sequenced in a study of T cell responses to AZD1222 COVID-19 vaccine. Clones were read by immunoSEQ multiplex PCR, and TCRdb kept only the in-frame ones, dropping some. This table has 150,000 or so clones, around nine tenths appearing once. The sequencing here drew on peripheral blood, taken on day 0 of AZD1222 vaccination. The receptors shown here come from an adult in good health.

This clone was counted many times. This chain connects TRBV27 to TRBJ1-6, with 10 nucleotides matching TRBD1. The CDR3 length is 16 residues. Germline V CDR1 and CDR2: MNHEY, SMNVEV (reference sequence). V was clipped by 1 base and J by 7 bases; unmatched bases: 4. The CDR3 DNA reads TGTGCCAGCAGTTTATACGGACAGGGGGGAAATTCACCCCTCCACTTT. Translation: CASSLYGQGGNSPLHF.

J is TRBJ2-2 and V is TRBV7-9; 10 positions agree with TRBD1. V lost 5 bases to trimming and J lost 0 bases; unmatched junction nucleotides: 9. The CDR3 has 18 amino acids. Germline V gene data show CDR1 as SEHNR and CDR2 as FQNEAQ (reference sequence). The CDR3 DNA reads TGTGCCAGCAGCCCATCCAGGGACAGGGGTGCGAACACCGGGGAGCTGTTTTTT. Its protein product is CASSPSRDRGANTGELFF.

There are a few counts of this clone. V is TRBV6-1 and J is TRBJ2-7; 9 bases are a match to TRBD1. The ends lost 4 bases at V and 3 bases at J; junction bases unmatched: 10. The germline V gene encodes CDR1 MNHNS and CDR2 SASEGT. The CDR3 covers 16 residues. The DNA of the CDR3 is TGTGCCAGCAGTGTCGATCCCGGGACAGGGAGCTACGAGCAGTACTTC. This sequence encodes CASSVDPGTGSYEQYF.

The chain uses TRBV28 and TRBJ1-1; 7 nucleotides line up with TRBD1. CDR1 is MDHEN and CDR2 is SYDVKM in the germline V gene. Germline trimming cut 5 bases from V and 6 bases from J; bases unmatched to any gene: 9. The CDR3 has 14 residues. CDR3 in DNA: TGTGCCAGCAGTCTCCTAAAGGGACAGCCTGAAGCTTTCTTT. Translation: CASSLLKGQPEAFF.

V and J are TRBV4-3 and TRBJ1-1, with D maybe TRBD1 (5 bases). The germline V gene has CDR1 LGHNA and CDR2 YSLEER. CDR3 size: 12 residues. V lost 5 bases and J 3 bases, leaving 7 bases between the germline ends. CDR3 loop: CASSKGDTEAFF. The CDR3, as DNA: TGCGCCAGCAGCAAAGGGGACACTGAAGCTTTCTTT.

This chain links TRBV4-3 with TRBJ2-7; a possible D gene is TRBD1 (6 bases). Germline loops: CDR1 LGHNA, CDR2 YSLEER. The CDR3 has 15 amino acids. Deletions cut 4 bases from V and 3 bases from J, with 16 bases between. The CDR3 loop is CASSPESGHLYEQYF. The CDR3 nucleotides read TGCGCCAGCAGCCCTGAATCGGGACACCTCTACGAGCAGTACTTC.

The V and J genes are TRBV28 and TRBJ2-4, with 7 positions matching TRBD1. The CDR3 consists of 15 residues. Germline V lookup: CDR1 MDHEN, CDR2 SYDVKM. The trim removed 5 bases at V and 6 bases at J, leaving 10 bases unmatched. The CDR3: CASSPPGQLINIQYF. In DNA, the CDR3 is TGTGCCAGCAGTCCCCCGGGACAGCTAATAAACATTCAGTACTTC.

This clone was detected only a few times. V is TRBV20-1 and J is TRBJ2-1; D not certain. Germline assignment: CDR1 DFQATT and CDR2 SNEGSKA (reference sequence). V dropped 3 bases and J dropped 6 bases, with 12 bases sitting between them. The CDR3 is 13 residues long. CDR3 coding DNA: TGCAGTGCTAGTACCCCGGCCTTCAATGAGCAGTTCTTC. Its translation is CSASTPAFNEQFF.

J is TRBJ1-5 and V is TRBV28; D is uncertain. Trimming shortened V by 4 bases and J by 6 bases, and 16 bases separated the two germline ends. The CDR3 extends over 15 amino acids. CDR1 is MDHEN and CDR2 is SYDVKM in the germline V gene. The CDR3 region is CASSSPTGPGQPQHF. The CDR3 DNA follows: TGTGCCAGCAGTTCCCCCACCGGCCCCGGTCAGCCCCAGCATTTT.

This clone has only a few counts. The V call is TRBV7-9, the J call TRBJ2-7, with 10 bases that match TRBD1. This CDR3 comprises 15 residues. Trimming removed 5 bases from V and 0 bases from J; junction bases left unmatched: 4. The germline gives CDR1 SEHNR, CDR2 FQNEAQ (reference sequence). The chain's CDR3 is CASSQGTGASYEQYF. CDR3 nucleotide sequence: TGTGCCAGCAGCCAAGGGACAGGGGCCTCCTACGAGCAGTACTTC. The entire variable domain, with the rest obtained from reference TRBV7-9 and TRBJ2-7, is as follows: DTGVSQNPRHKITKRGQNVTFRCDPISEHNRLYWYRQTLGQGPEFLTYFQNEAQLEKSRLLSDRFSAERPKGSFSTLEIQRTEQGDSAMYLCASSQGTGASYEQYFGPGTRLTVT.

The V and J genes are TRBV7-9 and TRBJ1-6; TRBD1 is a possible D gene (5 bases). Germline V CDR1 and CDR2: SEHNR, FQNEAQ (reference sequence). The CDR3 length is 15 residues. V was cut by 1 base and J by 7 bases, with 11 bases left in between. In DNA form, the CDR3 reads TGTGCCAGCAGCTTAGGTCCCAGGGTAAATTCACCCCTCCACTTT. Amino acids: CASSLGPRVNSPLHF.

The V and J genes are TRBV27 and TRBJ2-3, with no clear D. Deletions cut 4 bases from V and 2 bases from J, with 13 bases between. Germline CDR1 reads MNHEY; CDR2 reads SMNVEV (reference sequence). The CDR3 has 15 amino acids. The CDR3 loop is CASSSIRTATDTQYF. The CDR3, as DNA: TGTGCCAGCAGTTCCATCCGGACCGCCACAGATACGCAGTATTTT.

The chain combines TRBV27 with TRBJ1-6; D unclear. Germline loops: CDR1 MNHEY, CDR2 SMNVEV (reference sequence). The CDR3 runs to 14 residues. V shed 3 bases and J shed 6 bases, with 9 bases lying between them. CDR3 DNA sequence: TGTGCCAGCAGTTTGACGTCTAGTAATTCACCCCTCCACTTT. This encodes CASSLTSSNSPLHF.

The chain recombines TRBV4-2 with TRBJ1-4, with D possibly TRBD1 on 5 matching bases. V was shortened by 5 bases and J by 4 bases, with 14 bases between the two germline ends. CDR3 length equals 15 residues. In germline, CDR1 is LGHNA, CDR2 YNFKEQ. This CDR3 is CASSSRLGDNEKLFF. The CDR3 DNA reads as TGTGCCAGCAGCTCCCGTCTGGGGGATAATGAAAAACTGTTTTTT.

V is TRBV7-8 and J is TRBJ2-3; TRBD2 is a possible D gene (5 bases). V was cut by 4 bases and J by 6 bases, with 17 bases left in between. The CDR3 contains 15 residues. The V gene's germline CDR1 is SGHVS and CDR2 FQNEAQ. CDR3 in DNA: TGTGCCAGCAGCTACCGAGTCGGTGGCGGGGATACGCAGTATTTT. It is translated as CASSYRVGGGDTQYF. The variable domain in full, with the rest retrieved from reference TRBV7-8 and TRBJ2-3, is GAGVSQSPRYKVAKRGQDVALRCDPISGHVSLFWYQQALGQGPEFLTYFQNEAQLDKSGLPSDRFFAERPEGSVSTLKIQRTQQEDSAVYLCASSYRVGGGDTQYFGPGTRLTVL.

This clone was seen just once. The chain has TRBV18 and TRBJ2-7, with 10 positions matching TRBD2. The CDR3 sequence is 15 residues long. Germline CDR1 KGHSH, CDR2 LQKENI. The ends lost 4 bases at V and 0 bases at J; junction bases unmatched: 3. CDR3 sequence: CASSQGLADSYEQYF. The CDR3 nucleotides read TGTGCCAGCTCACAAGGACTAGCGGACTCCTACGAGCAGTACTTC.

The CDR3 region is CASSLSGTGESFLHF. Here the CDR3 DNA reads TGCGCCAGCAGCTTGTCCGGGACAGGTGAAAGCTTTCTCCACTTT. V is TRBV5-1 and J is TRBJ1-6; 8 positions agree with TRBD1. V lost 1 base and J lost 16; bases outside the gene matches: 13. Germline values: CDR1 SGHRS, CDR2 YFSETQ. The CDR3 length is 15 residues.

The chain carries TRBV7-6 and TRBJ1-6; D is possibly TRBD1 (5 bases). The ends were cut back, 4 bases at V and 5 bases at J, with 15 bases in the middle. The germline V gene encodes CDR1 SGHVS and CDR2 FNYEAQ. This CDR3 is 16 amino acids long. The CDR3 DNA follows: TGTGCCAGCAGCTCTACAATGGGACTCAATAATTCACCCCTCCACTTT. It translates to CASSSTMGLNNSPLHF. The whole variable domain, filled in from reference TRBV7-6 and TRBJ1-6, reads GAGVSQSPRYKVTKRGQDVALRCDPISGHVSLYWYRQALGQGPEFLTYFNYEAQQDKSGLPNDRFSAERPEGSISTLTIQRTEQRDSAMYRCASSSTMGLNNSPLHFGNGTRLTVT.

With respect to this clone: Other DNA sequences within the sample encode an identical CDR3. This chain uses TRBV12-3 or TRBV12-4 with TRBJ1-6; no clear D. This CDR3 is 13 amino acids long. Trimming shortened V by 1 base and J by 7 bases, and 5 bases separated the two germline ends. CDR3 protein: CASSLGRNSPLHF. CDR3 coding DNA: TGTGCCAGCAGTTTAGGCAGGAATTCACCCCTCCACTTT.

This chain connects TRBV6-1 to TRBJ2-1, with D perhaps assigned TRBD1 or TRBD2 (5 bases each). The CDR3 loop spans 17 amino acids. Trimming took 4 bases from V and 1 from J, leaving 17 bases between them. The V gene's germline CDR1 is MNHNS and CDR2 SASEGT. In DNA, the CDR3 is TGTGCCAGCAGTGCCAAATTGAGGGGCCTTTCCTACAATGAGCAGTTCTTC. It codes for CASSAKLRGLSYNEQFF.

The V and J genes are TRBV6-2 or TRBV6-3 and TRBJ1-5; unclear D gene. The CDR3 consists of 15 residues. Trimming pared 0 bases from V and 6 bases from J, leaving 12 bases between. CDR1 is MNHEY, CDR2 SVGEGT, per germline. As DNA, the CDR3 is TGTGCCAGCAGTTACTCGAGTTTTGGCGGTCAGCCCCAGCATTTT. This encodes CASSYSSFGGQPQHF.

The chain joins TRBV6-1 to TRBJ2-7; D is undetermined. The CDR3 is made up of 16 amino acids. Germline CDR1 MNHNS, CDR2 SASEGT. Trimming removed 4 bases at V and 0 bases at J, with 16 bases between. The CDR3 region has the DNA TGTGCCAGCAGTGCCCTAACCGGACGGAACTCCTACGAGCAGTACTTC. This sequence encodes CASSALTGRNSYEQYF.

The V gene is TRBV9, the J gene TRBJ1-1; D unclear. The V end lost 5 bases, the J end lost 1 base, and 15 bases lay between the germline ends. Germline assignment: CDR1 SGDLS and CDR2 YYNGEE. The CDR3 has 15 residues. CDR3 DNA sequence: TGTGCCAGCAGTGACTTAGCTCAGGCGAACACTGAAGCTTTCTTT. Protein sequence: CASSDLAQANTEAFF. Filled out from reference TRBV9 and TRBJ1-1, the complete variable domain reads DSGVTQTPKHLITATGQRVTLRCSPRSGDLSVYWYQQSLDQGLQFLIQYYNGEERAKGNILERFSAQQFPDLHSELNLSSLELGDSALYFCASSDLAQANTEAFFGQGTRLTVV.

This clone was detected only once. The chain links TRBV12-3 or TRBV12-4 to TRBJ2-1; 8 bases match TRBD1. The CDR3 contains 12 residues. The junction had 7 bases not matched to a gene; V was cut back by 5 bases and J by 13 bases. CDR3 in amino acids: CASSRSDRGQFF. The CDR3 DNA reads TGTGCCAGCAGTAGAAGCGACAGGGGACAGTTCTTC.

This chain joins TRBV6-5 and TRBJ2-7; 8 bases map to TRBD1. Germline CDR1 MNHEY, CDR2 SVGAGI. J lost 5 bases, V lost 3 bases, and 9 bases had no gene match. The CDR3 is made up of 15 amino acids. The CDR3 spells CASSYPAGGRHEQYF. CDR3 DNA: TGTGCCAGCAGTTATCCCGCAGGGGGCCGACACGAGCAGTACTTC.

The rearrangement uses TRBV11-3 and TRBJ1-1; 8 nucleotides match TRBD1. The J segment lost 2 bases and the V segment lost 5 bases, leaving 13 bases of the junction unmatched. Per the germline V gene, CDR1 is SGHNT and CDR2 is YENEEA. This CDR3 is built from 17 residues. In nucleotides, the CDR3 is TGTGCCAGCAGCCCCGGACAGGGAAGGGGCTCCAACACTGAAGCTTTCTTT. Its translation is CASSPGQGRGSNTEAFF.

The rearrangement uses TRBV6-5 and TRBJ1-3; 9 nucleotides agree with TRBD1. The germline gives CDR1 MNHEY, CDR2 SVGAGI. The V gene end was trimmed by 6 bases and the J gene end by 7 bases; junction bases not matched to a gene: 7. The CDR3 loop spans 14 amino acids. The CDR3 DNA reads TGTGCCAGCAGGGGGGACAGGGCGGTGAACACCATATATTTT. This sequence encodes CASRGDRAVNTIYF.

For the CDR3, the DNA is TGTGCCAGCTCACCTAGACAGGATCCGACCTACGAGCAGTACTTC. Its protein is CASSPRQDPTYEQYF. V is TRBV18 and J is TRBJ2-7; D might be TRBD1 (6 bases). The V gene lost 3 bases and the J gene lost 2 bases, with 14 bases spanning the gap. The CDR3 is 15 residues long. Germline loops: CDR1 KGHSH, CDR2 LQKENI.

The rearrangement joins TRBV7-8 to TRBJ2-6; tentatively, D is TRBD1 (6 bases). Trimming took off 3 bases at V and 2 bases at J, with 11 bases between the two ends. Germline assignment: CDR1 SGHVS and CDR2 FQNEAQ. This CDR3 is 16 amino acids long. CDR3 sequence reads: CASSFTGLAGANVLTF. CDR3 nucleotide sequence: TGTGCCAGCAGCTTTACAGGGTTGGCTGGGGCCAACGTCCTGACTTTC.

J is TRBJ1-2 and V is TRBV27; TRBD1 agrees at 9 bases. The junction had 17 bases not matched to a gene; V was cut back by 5 bases and J by 7 bases. This CDR3 comprises 17 residues. The V gene's germline CDR1 is MNHEY and CDR2 SMNVEV (reference sequence). CDR3 protein: CASSRAEGTGPLGGYTF. The CDR3 DNA reads as TGTGCCAGCAGTCGAGCTGAGGGGACAGGGCCCTTGGGTGGCTACACCTTC.

The rearrangement joins TRBV28 to TRBJ1-1; D not certain. The V end was cut by 3 bases, the J end by 2 bases, with 7 bases between. The CDR3 totals 13 residues. Germline V lookup: CDR1 MDHEN, CDR2 SYDVKM. The CDR3 coding sequence is TGTGCCAGCAGTTTTGTCGATAACACTGAAGCTTTCTTT. Amino acid sequence: CASSFVDNTEAFF.